This entry concerns a single T cell receptor beta chain. The sample originates from a study of blood T cell repertoires in COVID-19. Germline V lookup: CDR1 KGHSH, CDR2 LQKENI. The CDR3 consists of 13 residues. V dropped 1 base and J dropped 6 bases, with 9 bases sitting between them. The method was immunoSEQ multiplex PCR; TCRdb's version includes in-frame clones alone and lacks a portion of them. The sample contains some 180,000 clones, more than 65% of which appear only once. The chain is built from TRBV18 and TRBJ1-1; D not certain. Sequences were obtained from peripheral blood. This clonotype was obtained from a man between 65 and 85 years old with active or convalescent COVID-19. CDR3 coding DNA: TGTGCCAGCTCACCACGGGAGGTCGCTGAAGCTTTCTTT. It specifies CASSPREVAEAFF.